This T cell receptor (beta chain) was documented in a study of PD-1 blockade in mismatch repair-deficient tumors. About the study: All were previously treated, progressing patients with approximately 12 mismatch repair-deficient cancer types. General observations from the study: Tumor-resident clones, often undetectable pretreatment in blood, expanded then contracted after pembrolizumab.

CDR1 MNHEY and CDR2 SVGAGI come from the germline V gene. V lost 6 bases, J lost 7 bases, and 7 bases stayed unmatched. This CDR3 has 13 amino acids. The table came from immunoSEQ multiplex PCR; TCRdb's copy has only in-frame clones and leaves some out. In the table there are roughly 79,000 clones, 80% to 90% of which are singletons. As concerns this clone: Its antigen is not known.

Every patient had mismatch repair deficiency by PCR or immunohistochemistry. TCRs were sequenced from three patients responding to pembrolizumab. The sequenced sample was peripheral blood, obtained 44 weeks after starting pembrolizumab. This TCR came from an adult with mismatch repair-deficient cancer. The chain links TRBV6-5 to TRBJ1-1; 8 bases agree with TRBD1. CDR3 coding DNA: TGTGCCAGCAGAACCGGGACAGGCCGTGAAGCTTTCTTT. Amino acids: CASRTGTGREAFF.